This T cell receptor (beta chain) was identified during a study of blood T cells in healthy people across ages. Study-wide results and caveats: From one million sequenced T cells, diversity estimates were lower bounds. The recorded TCR beta diversity per million T cells decreased in a roughly linear manner with age.

Every participating donor contributed roughly 9.6 milliliters of peripheral blood through a draw. The CDR3 runs to 14 residues. V gave up 5 bases and J gave up 1 base, with 12 bases separating them. From germline, CDR1 is SGHRS and CDR2 YFSETQ. Points on this clonotype: What it binds is unknown.

The authors ran a second PCR of 7 to 11 cycles using a sample-barcoded 5' primer and a J-beta primer mix. TCRdb fed the 5' RACE reads into MiXCR, producing one record per CDR3 protein. The table shows about 1,800,000 distinct CDR3 sequences, with roughly 27% occurring only once. Material for sequencing was blood. V gene TRBV5-1 combines with J gene TRBJ1-1, with TRBD1 as a possible D gene (5 bases). The receptor's source is a woman in her thirties in good health. CDR3 nucleotides: TGCGCCAGCAGTGGGAGGGGCAGGAACACTGAAGCTTTCTTT. Its translation is CASSGRGRNTEAFF.